The rows below give T cell receptor beta chains drawn from one sample of a study of T cells in severe cutaneous drug reactions. TCRdb re-called the multiplex PCR reads; every CDR3 protein appears as one record, without DNA. The sample data list about 8,300 distinct CDR3 sequences. What was sequenced was cells from a skin blister. The source is a human donor with a severe cutaneous adverse drug reaction. The CDR3 runs from the conserved cysteine through the conserved F or W. A row's size may be missing; if present it is once, few, many or a size class.

>TRBV28|-|TRBJ2-7
CASSPLTAESYEQYF
>TRBV19|-|TRBJ2-3
CASSILVAGGDTQYF
>TRBV19|-|TRBJ1-2
CASSGQGIDGYTF
>TRBV18|-|TRBJ2-1
CASSPQTAGQFF
>TRBV29-1|-|TRBJ2-5
CSAWLLAGVKGETQYF
>TRBV27|-|TRBJ2-7
CASKRMRRGFSYEQYF
>TRBV28|-|TRBJ2-1
CASSGTWSYNEQFF
>TRBV28|-|TRBJ2-7
CASRSSGTRYEQYF
>TRBV27|-|TRBJ2-7
CASSSLEKGYEQYF
>TRBV27|-|TRBJ2-6
CASPLGFSGANVLTF
>TRBV12-3/TRBV12-4|-|TRBJ1-2
CASTGRVANYGYTF
>TRBV19|-|TRBJ1-2
CASSITGSGYTF
>TRBV20-1|-|TRBJ2-1
CSARSASGSGSYNEQFF
>TRBV2|medium-sized|TRBJ2-7
CASNKEDLGEEQYF
>TRBV2|-|TRBJ1-2
CATKLEPGVWYTF
>TRBV7-7|-|TRBJ2-5
CASSSGLQETQYF
>TRBV28|-|TRBJ2-1
CASSLWASGLTNEQFF
>TRBV9|medium-sized|TRBJ2-3
CASSVSGGSDTQYF
>TRBV5-8|medium-sized|TRBJ2-1
CAGAGAGGVSYNEQFF
>TRBV27|-|TRBJ1-1
CASSSPQNTEAFF
>TRBV24-1|-|TRBJ2-7
CATSEASSYEQYF
>TRBV27|-|TRBJ2-7
CASSPGTGLSEQYF
>TRBV28|-|TRBJ2-7
CASSLREAASYEQYF
>TRBV29-1|-|TRBJ1-1
CSVRGDTPKAFF
>TRBV2|-|TRBJ2-3
CASSFRGTSGSEGTQYF
>TRBV5-1|-|TRBJ1-2
CASSSGTGSDGYTF
>TRBV29-1|medium-sized|TRBJ2-5
CSVLAGIETQYF
>TRBV10-2|-|TRBJ2-7
CASTGTGDYEQYF
>TRBV12-3/TRBV12-4|-|TRBJ2-2
CASDTSGRGAGELFF
>TRBV28|-|TRBJ1-1
CASSLQWTFSNTEAFF
>TRBV29-1|medium-sized|TRBJ2-7
CSVVPRQGGYEQYF
>TRBV4-1|-|TRBJ2-7
CASSDPGQGLYEQYF
>TRBV12-3/TRBV12-4|-|TRBJ2-6
CASSGWTASGANVLTF
>TRBV29-1|-|TRBJ2-3
CSVGGTAGTDTQYF
>TRBV10-3|-|TRBJ2-1
CAITGGPLGGNEQFF
>TRBV5-6|-|TRBJ1-5
CASSFRGSALNQPQHF
>TRBV29-1|-|TRBJ2-5
CSVVDYGETQYF
>TRBV29-1|medium-sized|TRBJ2-7
CSVGGGPRASYEQYF
>TRBV10-2|-|TRBJ2-7
CASIDKIYYEQYF
>TRBV2|-|TRBJ2-3
CATILTSRRRDTQYF
>TRBV28|-|TRBJ2-1
CASFSVWVGLSYNEQFF
>TRBV13|-|TRBJ2-6
CASSSSGANVLTF
>TRBV30|large|TRBJ2-1
CAWGTGTSGFNEQFF
>TRBV27|-|TRBJ2-3
CASSGWTSGSTDTQYF
>TRBV12-5|-|TRBJ2-1
CASGHSGLSNEQFF
>TRBV24-1|-|TRBJ2-1
CATSDLQGFEVAESSYNEQFF
>TRBV7-9|-|TRBJ1-3
CASSFVSGNTIYF
>TRBV27|-|TRBJ2-5
CASKDYLGETQYF
>TRBV11-2|-|TRBJ1-4
CASSLGGSGRDEKLFF